These 22 T cell receptor beta chains share one sample of origin, sequenced in a study of regulatory T cells in long-lasting Graves disease. Time point defined: persistent/refractory GD, antithyroid drugs over 5 years with positive TRAb. Scientists built the TCR library using RNA that was extracted from PBMCs. The TCR beta library used iRepertoire HTBI primers with Arm-PCR amplification of CDR3. MiXCR was run by TCRdb on the multiplex PCR reads, yielding one entry per CDR3 protein. The repertoire holds 430,000 or so distinct CDR3 sequences, with roughly a fifth as singletons. Specimen: peripheral blood mononuclear cells (PBMCs), collected when the disease was refractory, from a patient treated with antithyroid drugs. Receptors were obtained from a female donor with Graves disease.

At least ten counts were recorded for this clonotype. The chain recombines TRBV18 with TRBJ1-2; D remains ambiguous. V was shortened by 2 bases and J by 6 bases, with 10 bases between the two germline ends. From germline, CDR1 is KGHSH and CDR2 LQKENI. The CDR3 totals 13 residues. The CDR3 spells CASSPIQADGYTF. The DNA for the CDR3 is TGTGCCAGCTCACCAATACAAGCAGATGGCTACACCTTC.

This clonotype was found many times. The chain employs TRBV6-2 or TRBV6-3 and TRBJ2-7; TRBD2 aligns across 10 bases. CDR3 size: 14 residues. Germline values: CDR1 MNHEY, CDR2 SVGEGT. The V and J ends lost 5 bases and 2 bases, in that order; junction bases with no gene match: 3. The DNA of the CDR3 is TGTGCCAGCAGTAAAGCGGGAGGGCCCTACGAGCAGTACTTC. Protein product: CASSKAGGPYEQYF.

This clonotype has at least ten counts. This chain's CDR3 is CASSLLQSQPQHF. The CDR3 DNA sequence: TGTGCCAGCAGTTTATTGCAATCACAGCCCCAGCATTTT. The V call is TRBV28, the J call TRBJ1-5; no clear D gene. There are 13 residues in the CDR3. CDR1 and CDR2 (germline): MDHEN, SYDVKM. Deletions cut 1 base from V and 7 bases from J, with 8 bases between.

In this sample, this clonotype turned up many times. The V gene is TRBV12-3 or TRBV12-4, the J gene TRBJ2-7, with a tentative D call TRBD1 (5 bases). Between the trimmed V and J ends, which lost 6 bases and 0 bases, there was a span of 15 bases. This CDR3 has 15 residues. The CDR3 DNA follows: TGTGCCAGCAGCCCCTGGCAGGGCGCCTCCTACGAGCAGTACTTC. The encoded protein is CASSPWQGASYEQYF.

In its sample, this clonotype was seen many times. CDR3 bases: TGTGCCAGCACCCTAAACCGGGGCTCTGGAAACACCATATATTTT. Translated: CASTLNRGSGNTIYF. The chain recombines TRBV28 with TRBJ1-3; D not certain. Trimming removed 7 bases at V and 0 bases at J, with 13 bases between. The length of the CDR3 is 15 residues. Looked up from germline, CDR1 is MDHEN and CDR2 is SYDVKM.

This clonotype has only a few counts. The rearrangement links TRBV11-1 to TRBJ2-3; possible D gene TRBD2, 6 bases. The V and J ends lost 5 bases and 3 bases respectively, with 12 bases between them. CDR1 is SGHAT, CDR2 FQDESV, per germline (reference sequence). The CDR3 totals 14 residues. CDR3 nucleotides: TGTGCCAGCAGCATTAGCGGAGGTACAGATACGCAGTATTTT. It yields the protein CASSISGGTDTQYF.

This clonotype occurred many times. The gene calls are TRBV2 and TRBJ2-2, with 9 bases that match TRBD2. The CDR3 spans 15 residues. The ends lost 3 bases at V and 4 bases at J; junction bases unmatched: 3. Germline values: CDR1 SNHLY, CDR2 FYNNEI. This CDR3 reads CASSETSGGTGELFF. The CDR3 nucleotides are TGTGCCAGCAGTGAGACTAGCGGCGGCACCGGGGAGCTGTTTTTT.

This clonotype was recorded at least ten times. The chain carries TRBV2 and TRBJ2-7; tentative D call: TRBD1 (5 bases). The CDR3 is 13 residues long. Trimming pared 0 bases from V and 6 bases from J, leaving 9 bases between. Germline CDR1 is SNHLY and CDR2 is FYNNEI. Written as DNA, the CDR3 is TGTGCCAGCAGTGAAGCGTTAAGGGGCGAGCAGTACTTC. Translating gives CASSEALRGEQYF.

This clonotype was observed a handful of times. V usage is TRBV14 and J usage is TRBJ2-6; 7 bases map to TRBD1. The V gene end was trimmed by 4 bases and the J gene end by 10 bases; junction bases not matched to a gene: 13. Germline CDR1 is SGHDN and CDR2 is FVKESK. The CDR3 spans 16 residues. The CDR3 sequence is CASSRDRVLTQNVLTF. Here the CDR3 DNA reads TGTGCCAGCAGCCGAGACAGGGTATTAACCCAAAACGTCCTGACTTTC.

This clonotype was seen at least ten times. The chain recombines TRBV12-3 or TRBV12-4 with TRBJ2-5, with D perhaps matching TRBD1 (6 bases). The CDR3 is 16 amino acids. Trimming took off 2 bases at V and 1 base at J, with 14 bases between the two ends. The CDR3 DNA is TGTGCCAGCAGTTTATACCCGGACAGCCTCCAAGAGACCCAGTACTTC. Protein sequence: CASSLYPDSLQETQYF.

The chain recombines TRBV20-1 with TRBJ2-2, with TRBD2 as a possible D gene (6 bases). CDR1 DFQATT and CDR2 SNEGSKA come from the germline V gene (reference sequence). The CDR3 is 14 residues long. V lost 2 bases and J 3 bases, leaving 10 bases between the germline ends. CDR3 loop: CSARYGTYTGELFF. As DNA, the CDR3 is TGCAGTGCTAGATACGGGACTTACACCGGGGAGCTGTTTTTT.

This chain uses TRBV6-1 with TRBJ2-7, with D uncertain. The V end lost 10 bases, the J end lost 3 bases, and 10 bases lay between the germline ends. The V gene's germline CDR1 is MNHNS and CDR2 SASEGT. The CDR3 consists of 11 residues. CDR3 protein: CAISNSYEQYF. The CDR3 DNA sequence: TGTGCCATCTCGAACAGCTACGAGCAGTACTTC.

This clonotype came up many times. V is TRBV5-1 and J is TRBJ1-1; D call uncertain. Trimming took 1 base from V and 9 from J, leaving 10 bases between them. CDR1 SGHRS and CDR2 YFSETQ come from the germline V gene. The CDR3 extends over 12 amino acids. The CDR3: CASSLQREKAFF. CDR3 nucleotide sequence: TGCGCCAGCAGCTTGCAACGAGAAAAAGCTTTCTTT.

This clonotype was seen at least ten times. Here the CDR3 reads CASSIAGTRFTGELFF. CDR3 in DNA: TGTGCCAGTAGTATAGCAGGGACTAGGTTCACCGGGGAGCTGTTTTTT. The V gene is TRBV19, the J gene TRBJ2-2, with 8 bases aligning to TRBD2. V was pared by 1 base and J by 4 bases, with 5 bases of the junction left unmatched. This CDR3 is 16 amino acids long. Germline CDR1 LNHDA, CDR2 SQIVND (reference sequence).

This clonotype was found many times. The J gene is TRBJ1-6, the V gene TRBV15; perhaps TRBD1 as D (6 bases). The germline CDR1 and CDR2 sequences are LNHNV and YYDKDF (reference sequence). V was clipped by 1 base and J by 8 bases, with 6 bases between them. The CDR3 spans 13 residues. CDR3 amino acids: CATSRGQDSPLHF. The DNA for the CDR3 is TGTGCCACCAGCAGAGGACAGGATTCACCCCTCCACTTT.

This clonotype was seen repeatedly, ten times or more. The rearrangement links TRBV20-1 to TRBJ1-2; 10 nucleotides agree with TRBD1. The J segment lost 5 bases and the V segment lost 1 base, leaving 16 bases of the junction unmatched. This CDR3 comprises 18 residues. CDR1 DFQATT and CDR2 SNEGSKA come from the germline V gene (reference sequence). The CDR3 protein is CSARASAGQGRFSYGYTF. CDR3 DNA sequence: TGCAGTGCTAGAGCCTCCGCGGGACAGGGGAGGTTTTCATATGGCTACACCTTC.

In this sample, this clonotype turned up many times. The chain is built from TRBV6-1 and TRBJ2-4; D is perhaps TRBD1 or TRBD2 (5 bases each). The ends were cut back, 5 bases at V and 0 bases at J, with 14 bases in the middle. CDR1 is MNHNS and CDR2 is SASEGT in the germline V gene. CDR3 length equals 16 residues. CDR3 in DNA: TGTGCCAGCAGTATTGGGACGGACATAGCCAAAAACATTCAGTACTTC. The encoded protein is CASSIGTDIAKNIQYF.

This clonotype was detected only a few times. The genes are TRBV2 and TRBJ2-7; 9 nucleotides agree with TRBD1. V lost 7 bases, J lost 3 bases, and 4 bases stayed unmatched. The CDR3 sequence is 13 residues long. Germline CDR1 SNHLY, CDR2 FYNNEI. CDR3 nucleotide sequence: TGTGCCAGCACCTTGGACAGGGGCTACGAGCAGTACTTC. It encodes CASTLDRGYEQYF.

The genes are TRBV30 and TRBJ1-3; no reliable D call. Germline values: CDR1 GTSNPN, CDR2 SVGIG (reference sequence). This CDR3 is built from 14 residues. The V end was cut by 3 bases, the J end by 2 bases, with 11 bases between. CDR3 in amino acids: CAWSIGFTGNTIYF. The DNA for the CDR3 is TGTGCCTGGAGCATAGGGTTTACTGGAAACACCATATATTTT. Complete variable domain (other parts from reference TRBV30 and TRBJ1-3): SQTIHQWPATLVQPVGSPLSLECTVEGTSNPNLYWYRQAAGRGLQLLFYSVGIGQISSEVPQNLSASRPQDRQFILSSKKLLLSDSGFYLCAWSIGFTGNTIYFGEGSWLTVV.

In DNA, the CDR3 is TGTGCCAGCAGCTTAGGGGGCGGCAGGGCCTACAATGAGCAGTTCTTC. Translated, it gives CASSLGGGRAYNEQFF. The chain has TRBV7-9 and TRBJ2-1, with D possibly being TRBD1 (5 bases). Germline CDR1 and CDR2: SEHNR and FQNEAQ (reference sequence). The CDR3 is 16 amino acids. V was pared by 1 base and J by 2 bases, with 12 bases between.

This clonotype occurred a few times. The chain links TRBV27 to TRBJ2-2; D unclear. This CDR3 comprises 14 residues. Trimming pared 4 bases from V and 0 bases from J, leaving 6 bases between. Looked up from germline, CDR1 is MNHEY and CDR2 is SMNVEV (reference sequence). The CDR3 DNA reads TGTGCCAGCAGTTCTTATCCGAACACCGGGGAGCTGTTTTTT. It yields the protein CASSSYPNTGELFF.

This clonotype was observed a handful of times. This chain's CDR3 is CASTRNNQPQHF. The DNA of the CDR3 is TGTGCCAGCACCCGGAACAATCAGCCCCAGCATTTT. The chain links TRBV28 to TRBJ1-5; D remains ambiguous. Germline V gives CDR1 MDHEN, CDR2 SYDVKM. V lost 7 bases to trimming and J lost 3 bases, with 7 bases between them. The CDR3 runs 12 residues. Full variable domain (missing parts from reference TRBV28 and TRBJ1-5): DVKVTQSSRYLVKRTGEKVFLECVQDMDHENMFWYRQDPGLGLRLIYFSYDVKMKEKGDIPEGYSVSREKKERFSLILESASTNQTSMYLCASTRNNQPQHFGDGTRLSIL.